This TCR beta chain came from a study of blood T cells in healthy people across ages. A J-beta primer mix and a sample-barcoded 5' primer were used in a second PCR of roughly 7 to 12 cycles. The template-switch adaptor, which had 12 random nucleotides, put a tag on each cDNA molecule. TCRdb itself ran the 5' RACE reads through MiXCR, one entry per CDR3 protein. The profile shows about 680,000 distinct CDR3 sequences, roughly 50% of them singletons. Comments on this clonotype: Its specificity is not known.

Germline V gives CDR1 SQVTM, CDR2 ANQGSEA. After removal of 7 bases from V and 3 bases from J, the junction contained 14 bases not matched to a gene. CDR3 length equals 17 residues. Researchers collected about 10 milliliters of peripheral blood from every single donor. Overall study results and limits: The unknown donor CMV status may have confounded expanded clonotype changes. In long-lived donors, naive CD4+ cell counts and diversity exceeded those of aged donors.

Sequencing was carried out using blood. The V gene is TRBV29-1, the J gene TRBJ2-7, with TRBD2 matching over 14 bases. This TCR came from an older woman in good health. The DNA of the CDR3 is TGCAGCGCACGACAGGGGTGCGGACTAGCGGGAGGCTACGAGCAGTACTTC. Amino acid sequence: CSARQGCGLAGGYEQYF.